The T cell receptor beta chain described here comes from a study of Ad26.COV2.S vaccination and SARS-CoV-2 variants. Across the study: Of the COV1001 trial arms, the Ad26.COV2.S arm included the donor.

Data came from immunoSEQ multiplex PCR; TCRdb stores just in-frame clones and leaves some out. The sample contains under 600,000 clones, 70% to 90% of which appear only once. Treatment given: 15 to 20 received Ad26.COV2.S at low or high dose, single or two shots; a few received placebo; per-sample allocation not given. The investigators took samples on day 63 after the first vaccine or placebo injection. Boston hosted the donor, who was an adult aged 18-55 years. Germline V gene sequence: CDR1 MGHDK, CDR2 SYGVNS. This CDR3 has 13 amino acids. Trimming removed 2 bases from V and 4 bases from J, with 9 bases in between.

V is TRBV25-1 and J is TRBJ2-7; maybe TRBD2 (6 bases). The source was peripheral blood, collected in a trial of Ad26.COV2.S vaccine versus placebo. The clonotype comes from a person between 18 and 60 years old who received the Ad26.COV2.S COVID-19 vaccine or a placebo. CDR3 coding DNA: TGTGCCAGCAGTGAAAGGACTATGTACGAGCAGTACTTC. Its protein product is CASSERTMYEQYF.